This T cell receptor beta chain was found in a study of blood T cell repertoires in COVID-19 (dated by TCRdb to 2019 to 2021). For context, the study as a whole: Samples from collaborators originated in the United States, Italy and Spain and spanned both the acute and convalescent phases of COVID-19. The material from the prospective study consisted of cDNA or gDNA derived from T cells, B-cell-depleted T cells, or PBMCs. Subjects who had been exposed to COVID-19, were actively infected with it, or had recovered from it provided the deeply sampled blood TCRbeta repertoires that made up the dataset. The repertoires were made available in a free public database intended to serve as a resource for research on the immune response to SARS-CoV-2. The samples were drawn from the first 160 participants of the ongoing ImmuneRACE study and from over 950 subjects provided by 6 global collaborators. The sample metadata nearly always contained a de-identified subject ID, COVID-19 status, age in years and sex. Where HLA class I and class II types were available, the types were taken from metadata supplied by the sample provider, not from assay-based typing. The paper's findings and limits, for the study overall: Clinical and demographic metadata were provided uncurated, with the amount varying by source and participant.

The immunoSEQ Assay, a bias-controlled multiplex PCR, was used to amplify TCRbeta CDR3 regions from genomic DNA. The source study handled its data this way. The number of nucleated cells in each sample was estimated from the amplification of reference gene primers within the assay. Sequence reads were collapsed and filtered to measure the absolute abundance of every unique TCRbeta CDR3 rearrangement. For each sample, productive Simpson clonality was calculated by taking the square root of Simpson's diversity index across productive rearrangements. This immuneACCESS table, as held by TCRdb, lists in-frame sequences with V and J called but not all clones. Of the missing ones, under half trace to an unresolved V gene in checked studies; the others have no known cause. The V and J calls and clone size are taken from that table; D and trimming were inferred from the DNA. In all, the sample holds 250,000 to 350,000 clones, and around 90% of those were seen once. The ten largest clones represent 3.5% to 4.5% of the sample.

A note on this clone: What antigen it recognizes has not been identified. It has no much larger one-base neighbor in the sample; base qualities were not kept.

The CDR3 starts with the cysteine, ends with the phenylalanine, and has 14 residues. Only the CDR3 DNA is retained, 42 bases long and in frame from the first base. According to the germline V gene, CDR1 reads SGHTA and CDR2 reads FQGNSA. The junction carries 14 bases between V and J, which are trimmed by 8 bases and 0 bases respectively. Participants in the prospective study were enrolled through a virtual design, were aged roughly 18 to 100 years, and lived in roughly 24 United States geographic areas. To assign participants to cohorts, the prospective study relied on clinical history that participants themselves reported in a screening survey and a study questionnaire. Each participant in the prospective study had whole blood, serum and a nasopharyngeal or oropharyngeal swab collected by mobile phlebotomists. Over an approximately 2-month period, participants in the prospective study had the option of providing additional blood draws and questionnaires. Blood samples from the prospective study were shipped frozen or at room temperature prior to DNA extraction.

In this chain, TRBV7-2 is recombined with TRBJ2-7, with TRBD2 as a weak D call on 6 bases. The specimen was PBMCs or T cells enriched from blood (not recorded which). The source is a woman aged 18-30 years with acute COVID-19. The CDR3 region: CASSDYLSSYEQYF. The bases read TGTGCCAGCTCGGACTACCTTAGCTCCTACGAGCAGTACTTC.